This T cell receptor (beta chain) was identified during a study of cytomegalovirus exposure and HLA in healthy donors. Regarding the study as a whole: An observed cluster of highly shared sequence variants was recorded as a likely sequencing artifact. Most TCR beta V segments were productive about 90% or about 30% of the time in an earlier analysis.

With regard to this clone: Its antigen is unidentified.

This CDR3 has 13 residues. Trimming cost V 9 bases and J 6 bases; bases outside gene matches: 3. Germline-derived CDR1 and CDR2 are SGHTA and FQGNSA. 60 Vbeta and 13 Jbeta primers were used in PCR. Sequencing was performed with immunoSEQ multiplex PCR; in TCRdb, only in-frame clones are kept and a portion is missing. The profile shows around 90,000 clones, approximately 83% of them singletons. Sequenced input: PBMCs. The J gene is TRBJ2-1, the V gene TRBV7-2; TRBD2 matches at 12 bases. The TCR was taken from a man aged 45-60 years in good health and CMV-seronegative. CDR3: CASRLAGANEQFF. The CDR3 DNA reads as TGTGCCAGTCGACTAGCGGGAGCCAATGAGCAGTTCTTC.